One sample yielded the 11 T cell receptor beta chains listed below, sequenced in a study of blood T cell repertoires in COVID-19. Only in-frame clones appear in the TCRdb table, and some are missing; sequencing was by immunoSEQ multiplex PCR. This table has some 250,000 clones, around 88% appearing once. Sequencing input: PBMCs or T cells enriched from blood (not recorded which). These receptors were collected from a middle-aged man who had recovered from COVID-19.

This clone came up once. J is TRBJ1-5 and V is TRBV27; maybe TRBD1 (5 bases). Germline V CDR1 and CDR2: MNHEY, SMNVEV (reference sequence). With 4 bases removed from V and 0 bases from J, the gap between germline ends came to 10 bases. This CDR3 has 15 amino acids. The DNA for the CDR3 is TGTGCCAGCAGTTCTTACAGGACTAGCAATCAGCCCCAGCATTTT. Translated, it gives CASSSYRTSNQPQHF.

CDR3 in amino acids: CASSQDMAFTDTQYF. As DNA, the CDR3 is TGCGCCAGCAGCCAAGATATGGCTTTCACAGATACGCAGTATTTT. The chain recombines TRBV4-1 with TRBJ2-3; no firm D call. The CDR3 is made up of 15 amino acids. Trimming stripped 0 bases from V and 2 bases from J, with 9 bases between. The germline gives CDR1 MGHRA, CDR2 YSYEKL.

This sequence joins TRBV5-1 and TRBJ2-3; 15 positions agree with TRBD2. V was clipped by 4 bases and J by 1 base; unmatched bases: 7. This CDR3 comprises 18 residues. The germline CDR1 and CDR2 sequences are SGHRS and YFSETQ. This CDR3 reads CASSPGLAGGPGTDTQYF. The CDR3, as DNA: TGCGCCAGCAGCCCAGGACTAGCGGGGGGGCCCGGCACAGATACGCAGTATTTT.

This clone came up a few times. V gene TRBV6-2 or TRBV6-3 combines with J gene TRBJ1-2; TRBD1 agrees at 10 bases. The germline gives CDR1 MNHEY, CDR2 SVGEGT. With V trimmed by 6 bases and J by 5 bases, 12 bases remained unmatched. The CDR3 consists of 16 residues. Here the CDR3 DNA reads TGTGCCAGCAGCTCACTCCCGGGACAGGGGCGTTATGGCTACACCTTC. It encodes CASSSLPGQGRYGYTF.

The chain is built from TRBV28 and TRBJ2-5; possible D gene TRBD2, 5 bases. This CDR3 region has 13 residues. The ends were cut back, 3 bases at V and 5 bases at J, with 10 bases in the middle. Per germline, CDR1 MDHEN and CDR2 SYDVKM. CDR3 sequence (DNA): TGTGCCAGCAGTTTGGTCGGGGTGGAGACCCAGTACTTC. This translates into CASSLVGVETQYF.

This chain joins TRBV11-3 and TRBJ1-3; TRBD1 matches at 9 bases. The junction had 3 bases not matched to a gene; V was cut back by 2 bases and J by 1 base. This CDR3 spans 16 amino acids. CDR1 and CDR2 (germline): SGHNT, YENEEA. CDR3 region: CASSLHRGRSGNTIYF. In DNA, the CDR3 is TGTGCCAGCAGCTTACACAGGGGGCGATCTGGAAACACCATATATTTT.

The gene calls are TRBV5-1 and TRBJ2-7, with 14 bases identical to TRBD2. CDR3 length: 17 residues. V was pared by 2 bases and J by 0 bases, with 4 bases of the junction left unmatched. CDR1 is SGHRS, CDR2 YFSETQ, per germline. CDR3 nucleotide sequence: TGCGCCAGCAGCTTAACCGGACTAGCGGGGGGCTCCTACGAGCAGTACTTC. As protein: CASSLTGLAGGSYEQYF.

The J gene is TRBJ2-5, the V gene TRBV6-2 or TRBV6-3; TRBD1 is a possible D gene (6 bases). This CDR3 comprises 17 residues. Germline V gene data show CDR1 as MNHEY and CDR2 as SVGEGT. Trimming pared 5 bases from V and 10 bases from J, leaving 29 bases between. The CDR3 DNA follows: TGTGCCAGCAGTCCACGACTTAATCAGGGGCCGTTGAGTGGCCAGTACTTC. Translation: CASSPRLNQGPLSGQYF.

The chain employs TRBV28 and TRBJ1-2, with 10 nucleotides matching TRBD1. V dropped 3 bases and J dropped 4; count of bases not matched to a gene: 2. Germline V gives CDR1 MDHEN, CDR2 SYDVKM. This CDR3 comprises 14 residues. The CDR3 DNA reads as TGTGCCAGCAGTTTTCGGACAGGGGGCTATGGCTACACCTTC. It encodes CASSFRTGGYGYTF.

The genes are TRBV7-2 and TRBJ1-6; D is ambiguous. The CDR3 extends over 15 amino acids. The V end lost 2 bases, the J end lost 7 bases, and 12 bases lay between the germline ends. Germline values: CDR1 SGHTA, CDR2 FQGNSA. The CDR3 coding sequence is TGTGCCAGCAGCTTAATCCTCCAGTTAAATTCACCCCTCCACTTT. As protein: CASSLILQLNSPLHF.

This chain joins TRBV5-6 and TRBJ1-5, with D possibly TRBD1 on 6 matching bases. Trimming stripped 1 base from V and 2 bases from J, with 13 bases between. Germline V gives CDR1 SGHDT, CDR2 YYEEEE. This CDR3 spans 16 amino acids. The CDR3 bases are TGTGCCAGCAGCTTGAGGGACACGTGGGGCAATCAGCCCCAGCATTTT. Translating gives CASSLRDTWGNQPQHF.